The 6 T cell receptor beta chains given below trace back to one sample, sequenced in a study of immune characterization of retroperitoneal liposarcoma. TCRdb processed the PCR reads anew with MiXCR; each CDR3 protein has one entry. The sample has about 10,000 distinct CDR3 sequences; around 37% are singletons. The sample taken for sequencing was tumor tissue. These receptors were obtained from a male donor with retroperitoneal liposarcoma.

Only a few counts were recorded for this clonotype. The gene calls are TRBV7-2 and TRBJ2-1; 7 bases agree with TRBD2. The J segment lost 13 bases and the V segment lost 0 bases, leaving 12 bases of the junction unmatched. The CDR3 is 15 residues long. The germline gives CDR1 SGHTA, CDR2 FQGNSA. The CDR3 region is CASSLATGRGETQFF. DNA for the CDR3: TGTGCCAGCAGCTTAGCGACGGGGAGGGGAGAGACCCAGTTCTTC.

This clonotype has just a few counts. The chain has TRBV27 and TRBJ2-1; the D call may be TRBD1 or TRBD2 (7 bases each). V was pared by 8 bases and J by 4 bases, with 24 bases between. The CDR3 loop spans 17 amino acids. From germline, CDR1 is MNHEY and CDR2 SMNVEV (reference sequence). Here the CDR3 DNA reads TGTGCCAGCCGGGCGGGAGCAGGGGGGAAACCTTACAATGAGCAGTTCTTC. It specifies CASRAGAGGKPYNEQFF.

This sequence joins TRBV6-6 and TRBJ2-1, with D possibly matching TRBD2 (6 bases). Trimming stripped 6 bases from V and 4 bases from J, with 10 bases between. CDR1 and CDR2 (germline): MNHNY, SVGAGI (reference sequence). The CDR3 is 13 amino acids. CDR3 in DNA: TGTGCCAGCAGCCGGAGGGAGTACAATGAGCAGTTCTTC. It is translated as CASSRREYNEQFF.

V is TRBV6-1 and J is TRBJ1-4; D might be TRBD1 (6 bases). Germline V gene data show CDR1 as MNHNS and CDR2 as SASEGT. There are 13 residues in the CDR3. With 7 bases removed from V and 6 bases from J, the gap between germline ends came to 12 bases. The CDR3 region is CASNRVEYEKLFF. The CDR3, as DNA: TGTGCCAGCAACAGGGTAGAGTATGAAAAACTGTTTTTT.

This clonotype was observed a few times. The V and J genes are TRBV12-3 or TRBV12-4 and TRBJ2-1, with TRBD2 as a possible D gene (5 bases). V lost 6 bases to trimming and J lost 10 bases, with 25 bases between them. The CDR3 runs 16 residues. The CDR3 here is CASSPDSPVGVYEQFF. The CDR3 nucleotides read TGTGCCAGCAGCCCCGATTCGCCGGTCGGGGTTTACGAGCAGTTCTTC.

The CDR3 nucleotides are TGTGCCAGCAGTTATGGGACTAGCGGATACTACAATGAGCAGTTCTTC. This gives the protein CASSYGTSGYYNEQFF. The V and J genes are TRBV6-2 or TRBV6-3 and TRBJ2-1, with 11 bases fitting TRBD2. The CDR3 sequence is 16 residues long. Germline V lookup: CDR1 MNHEY, CDR2 SVGEGT. V dropped 3 bases and J dropped 3; count of bases not matched to a gene: 4.